The source of this T cell receptor (beta chain) is a study of blood T cells in healthy people across ages. The study's findings and limits: There was a strong correlation between TCR beta diversity and naive T cell percentage.

A sample-barcoded 5' primer and a J-beta primer mix were used in a second PCR of roughly 7 to 11 cycles. TCRdb analysed the 5' RACE reads with MiXCR anew, one entry per CDR3 protein. The sample lists around 1,900,000 distinct CDR3 sequences; more than 35% were seen once. Germline V gives CDR1 MNHEY, CDR2 SVGEGT. V lost 7 bases and J 2 bases, leaving 18 bases between the germline ends. This CDR3 contains 15 residues. Of note for this clonotype: The antigen is not known.

The source of this sequence is a human donor in good health. The specimen sequenced was blood. This sequence joins TRBV6-2 or TRBV6-3 and TRBJ2-7, with D unclear. CDR3 in DNA: TGTGCCAGCACCAACACGGCTGGAGAGGCCTACGAGCAGTACTTC. It specifies CASTNTAGEAYEQYF.